The 9 T cell receptor beta chains listed next were all sequenced from one sample in a study of blood T cell repertoires in COVID-19. Clones were sequenced by immunoSEQ multiplex PCR, and TCRdb holds only the in-frame ones, with some missing. The top ten clones hold about 1.8% of a sample with about 370,000 clones, nearly 90% of them seen once. The sample consisted of PBMCs or T cells enriched from blood (not recorded which). The receptors originated from a woman in her 30s who had recovered from COVID-19.

The chain is built from TRBV28 and TRBJ1-6; tentatively, D is TRBD1 (6 bases). The CDR3 spans 16 residues. V was shortened by 8 bases and J by 0 bases, with 14 bases between the two germline ends. Germline assignment: CDR1 MDHEN and CDR2 SYDVKM. The CDR3 DNA reads as TGTGCCAGCCATGCCTTACAGGGCTCCTATAATTCACCCCTCCACTTT. This translates into CASHALQGSYNSPLHF.

The chain links TRBV6-5 to TRBJ1-1; D is uncertain. This CDR3 is built from 12 residues. V lost 2 bases to trimming and J lost 12 bases, with 13 bases between them. Per the germline V gene, CDR1 is MNHEY and CDR2 is SVGAGI. The CDR3 nucleotides read TGTGCCAGCAGTTACGATAGCGGGGAGACTTTCTTT. Translating gives CASSYDSGETFF.

The rearrangement joins TRBV7-9 to TRBJ1-3; D is possibly TRBD1 (6 bases). V was pared by 4 bases and J by 0 bases, with 13 bases between. Per the germline V gene, CDR1 is SEHNR and CDR2 is FQNEAQ (reference sequence). CDR3 length: 16 amino acids. The CDR3 is CASSSFDRSSGNTIYF. The CDR3 nucleotides are TGTGCCAGCAGCTCATTCGACAGGAGCTCTGGAAACACCATATATTTT.

This clone was recorded once. The CDR3 spells CASSLVPQGTGYTF. The CDR3 DNA sequence: TGTGCCAGCAGCTTAGTACCCCAGGGGACCGGCTACACCTTC. V and J are TRBV11-2 and TRBJ1-2, with D perhaps matching TRBD1 (6 bases). V lost 1 base and J lost 8, with 14 bases in between. This CDR3 is built from 14 residues. CDR1 and CDR2 from the germline V gene are SGHAT and FQNNGV.

J is TRBJ1-5 and V is TRBV6-5, with unresolved D. Germline-derived CDR1 and CDR2 are MNHEY and SVGAGI. V gave up 4 bases and J gave up 4 bases, with 14 bases separating them. The CDR3 has 15 amino acids. The CDR3 DNA sequence: TGTGCCAGCAGTTTGGTTGGAGGTGGGAATCAGCCCCAGCATTTT. Protein product: CASSLVGGGNQPQHF.

The CDR3: CASSLLLAGGGNEQFF. CDR3 in DNA: TGCGCCAGCAGCCTACTACTAGCGGGAGGTGGGAATGAGCAGTTCTTC. The chain joins TRBV5-1 to TRBJ2-1, with 12 bases lining up with TRBD2. The CDR3 is made up of 16 amino acids. V dropped 4 bases and J dropped 7; count of bases not matched to a gene: 9. In germline, CDR1 is SGHRS, CDR2 YFSETQ.

This CDR3 reads CASSFRGVAETQYF. The CDR3, as DNA: TGTGCCAGCAGCTTCAGGGGTGTAGCTGAGACCCAGTACTTC. The rearrangement joins TRBV5-4 to TRBJ2-5; possibly TRBD1 for D (6 bases). The CDR3 consists of 14 residues. The germline V gene encodes CDR1 SGHNT and CDR2 YYREEE (reference sequence). V dropped 2 bases and J dropped 5 bases, with 13 bases sitting between them.

The chain joins TRBV27 to TRBJ1-5; D is perhaps TRBD1 (6 bases). V was shortened by 5 bases and J by 6 bases, with 14 bases between the two germline ends. The CDR3 contains 14 residues. Germline CDR1 MNHEY, CDR2 SMNVEV (reference sequence). Here the CDR3 reads CASSLNRDFQPQHF. The CDR3, as DNA: TGTGCCAGCAGTCTCAACAGGGATTTTCAGCCCCAGCATTTT.

This rearrangement joins TRBV19 to TRBJ2-1; 11 positions match TRBD2. V dropped 5 bases and J dropped 5; count of bases not matched to a gene: 8. The CDR3 sequence is 16 residues long. Germline V gene data show CDR1 as LNHDA and CDR2 as SQIVND (reference sequence). In DNA, the CDR3 is TGTGCCAGTAGTTCCCTTAGCGGGAGGGCCAACAATGAGCAGTTCTTC. Translating it yields CASSSLSGRANNEQFF.